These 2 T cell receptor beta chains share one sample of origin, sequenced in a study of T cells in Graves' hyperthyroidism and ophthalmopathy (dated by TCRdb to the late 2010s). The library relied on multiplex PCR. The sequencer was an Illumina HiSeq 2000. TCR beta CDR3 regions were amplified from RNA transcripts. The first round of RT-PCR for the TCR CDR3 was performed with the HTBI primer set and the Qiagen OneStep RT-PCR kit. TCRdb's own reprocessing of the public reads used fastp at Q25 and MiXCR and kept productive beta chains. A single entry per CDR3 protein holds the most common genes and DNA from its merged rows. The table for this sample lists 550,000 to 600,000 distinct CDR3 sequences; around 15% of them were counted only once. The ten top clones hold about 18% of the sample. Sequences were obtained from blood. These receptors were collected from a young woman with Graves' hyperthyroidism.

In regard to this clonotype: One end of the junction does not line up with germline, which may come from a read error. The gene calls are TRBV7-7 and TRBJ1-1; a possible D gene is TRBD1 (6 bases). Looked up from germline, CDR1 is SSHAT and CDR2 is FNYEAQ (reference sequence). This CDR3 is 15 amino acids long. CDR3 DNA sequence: TGTGCCAGCGGCTTAGTAGAAGCAGGGGAGACCGAAGCTTTCTTT. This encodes CASGLVEAGETEAFF.

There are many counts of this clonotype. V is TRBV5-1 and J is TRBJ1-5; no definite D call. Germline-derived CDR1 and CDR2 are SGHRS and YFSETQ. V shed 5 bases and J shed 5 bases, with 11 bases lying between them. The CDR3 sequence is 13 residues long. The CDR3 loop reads CASSSDGDQPQHF. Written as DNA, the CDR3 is TGCGCCAGCAGTTCCGACGGGGATCAGCCCCAGCATTTT.